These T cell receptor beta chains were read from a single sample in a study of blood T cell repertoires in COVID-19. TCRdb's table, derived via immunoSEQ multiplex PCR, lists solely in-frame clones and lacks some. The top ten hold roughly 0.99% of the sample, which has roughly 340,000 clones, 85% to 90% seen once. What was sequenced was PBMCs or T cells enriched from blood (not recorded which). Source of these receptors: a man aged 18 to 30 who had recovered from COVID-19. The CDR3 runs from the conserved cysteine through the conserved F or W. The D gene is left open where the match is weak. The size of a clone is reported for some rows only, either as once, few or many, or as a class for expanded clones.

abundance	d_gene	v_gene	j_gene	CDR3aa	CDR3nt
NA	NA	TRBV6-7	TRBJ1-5	CASPTGLSNQPQHF	TGTGCCAGCCCAACAGGGTTGAGCAATCAGCCCCAGCATTTT
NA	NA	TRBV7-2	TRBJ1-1	CASSPAGNTEAFF	TGTGCCAGCAGCCCTGCAGGGAACACTGAAGCTTTCTTT
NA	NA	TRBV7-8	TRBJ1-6	CASSWDIYSPLHF	TGTGCCAGCAGCTGGGACATTTATTCACCCCTCCACTTT
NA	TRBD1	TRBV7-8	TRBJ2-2	CASSLSVGQGDTGELFF	TGTGCCAGCAGCTTAAGTGTCGGACAGGGGGACACCGGGGAGCTGTTTTTT
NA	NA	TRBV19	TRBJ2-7	CASSRTGTRIPYEQYF	TGTGCCAGTAGTAGAACCGGGACAAGGATTCCCTACGAGCAGTACTTC
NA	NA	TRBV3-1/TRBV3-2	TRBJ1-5	CASSRGARQPQHF	TGTGCCAGCAGCAGGGGCGCACGGCAGCCCCAGCATTTT
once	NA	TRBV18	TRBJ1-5	CASSPTELYSNQPQHF	TGTGCCAGCTCACCAACAGAGTTATATAGCAATCAGCCCCAGCATTTT
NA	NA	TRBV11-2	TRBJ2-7	CASSPTAADYEQYF	TGTGCCAGCAGCCCCACAGCTGCTGACTACGAGCAGTACTTC
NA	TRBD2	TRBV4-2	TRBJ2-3	CASSQRGVAGDTDTQYF	TGTGCCAGCAGCCAGCGGGGGGTAGCGGGGGACACAGATACGCAGTATTTT
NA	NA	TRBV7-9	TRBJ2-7	CASMGFYEQYF	TGTGCCAGCATGGGCTTCTACGAGCAGTACTTC
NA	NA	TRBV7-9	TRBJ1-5	CASSGGQQPQHF	TGTGCCAGCTCCGGGGGGCAGCAGCCCCAGCATTTT
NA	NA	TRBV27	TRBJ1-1	CASSLSVRVRTEAFF	TGTGCCAGCAGTTTATCAGTCAGGGTAAGGACTGAAGCTTTCTTT
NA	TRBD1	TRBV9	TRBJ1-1	CASSAEGAF	TGTGCCAGCAGCGCAGAGGGGGCATTT
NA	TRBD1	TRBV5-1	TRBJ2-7	CASSFGQGGDEQYF	TGCGCCAGCAGCTTCGGACAGGGAGGCGACGAGCAGTACTTC
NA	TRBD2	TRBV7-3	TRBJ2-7	CASSLNGGSSYEQYF	TGTGCCAGCAGCTTAAACGGGGGGAGCTCCTACGAGCAGTACTTC
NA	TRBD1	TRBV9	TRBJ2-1	CASSFGQGVINEQFF	TGTGCCAGCAGCTTTGGACAGGGGGTTATCAATGAGCAGTTCTTC
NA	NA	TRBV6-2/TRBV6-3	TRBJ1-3	CASSLGQGGNTIYF	TGTGCCAGCAGCCTCGGACAAGGGGGAAACACCATATATTTT
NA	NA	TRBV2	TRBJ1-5	CASRDGRGSNQPQHF	TGTGCCAGCAGGGACGGTAGGGGTAGCAATCAGCCCCAGCATTTT
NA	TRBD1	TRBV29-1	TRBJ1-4	CSAGTGAEKLFF	TGCAGCGCCGGGACAGGAGCTGAAAAACTGTTTTTT
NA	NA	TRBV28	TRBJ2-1	CAEIRSREAYNEQFF	TGTGCCGAAATAAGGTCGCGGGAAGCCTACAATGAGCAGTTCTTC
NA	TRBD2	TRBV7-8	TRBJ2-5	CASSPFGSGGQETQYF	TGTGCCAGCAGCCCCTTCGGGAGCGGGGGCCAAGAGACCCAGTACTTC
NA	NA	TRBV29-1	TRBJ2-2	CSVTGYTGELFF	TGCAGCGTTACAGGGTACACCGGGGAGCTGTTTTTT
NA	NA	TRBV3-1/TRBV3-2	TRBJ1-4	CASSQDVSGHREKLFF	TGTGCCAGCAGCCAAGATGTCTCGGGACACCGTGAAAAACTGTTTTTT
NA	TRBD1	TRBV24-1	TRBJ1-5	CATSEGQGGNQPQHF	TGTGCCACCAGTGAGGGACAGGGTGGTAATCAGCCCCAGCATTTT
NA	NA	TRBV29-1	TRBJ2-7	CSVGILGGPYEQYF	TGCAGCGTGGGAATTTTGGGGGGTCCCTACGAGCAGTACTTC
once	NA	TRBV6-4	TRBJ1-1	CASSEQVNTEAFF	TGTGCCAGCAGTGAACAGGTTAACACTGAAGCTTTCTTT
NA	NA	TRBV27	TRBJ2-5	CASSWTHGVTQYF	TGTGCCAGCAGTTGGACTCACGGCGTGACCCAGTACTTC
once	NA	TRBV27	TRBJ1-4	CASSLSGLATNEKLFF	TGTGCCAGCAGTTTGTCAGGATTAGCAACTAATGAAAAACTGTTTTTT
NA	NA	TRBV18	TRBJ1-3	CASSPRTGTGNTIYF	TGTGCCAGCTCACCTCGAACAGGGACCGGGAACACCATATATTTT
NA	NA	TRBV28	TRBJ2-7	CASTQNYEQYF	TGTGCCAGCACCCAAAACTACGAGCAGTACTTC
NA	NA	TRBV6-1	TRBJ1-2	CASSESGWRGYTF	TGTGCCAGCAGTGAATCTGGGTGGCGGGGCTACACCTTC
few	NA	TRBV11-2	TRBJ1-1	CASSPNRNTEAFF	TGTGCCAGCAGCCCTAACAGGAACACTGAAGCTTTCTTT
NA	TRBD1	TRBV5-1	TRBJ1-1	CASSWGQGAKEAFF	TGCGCCAGCAGCTGGGGGCAGGGGGCAAAAGAAGCTTTCTTT
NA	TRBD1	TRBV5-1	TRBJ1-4	CASSLTDRGSEKLFF	TGCGCCAGCAGCTTGACAGACAGGGGTTCTGAAAAACTGTTTTTT
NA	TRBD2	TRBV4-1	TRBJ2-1	CASSQTPGLAYNEQFF	TGCGCCAGCAGCCAAACCCCGGGACTAGCCTACAATGAGCAGTTCTTC
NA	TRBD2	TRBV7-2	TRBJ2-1	CASSRTSGGSYRSYNEQFF	TGTGCCAGCAGCCGGACTAGCGGGGGGTCTTACCGCTCCTACAATGAGCAGTTCTTC
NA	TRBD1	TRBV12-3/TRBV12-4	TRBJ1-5	CASKGQGAQPQHF	TGTGCCAGCAAGGGACAGGGGGCTCAGCCCCAGCATTTT
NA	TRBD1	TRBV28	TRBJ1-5	CASSGTGTQHF	TGTGCCAGCAGTGGGACAGGAACACAGCATTTT
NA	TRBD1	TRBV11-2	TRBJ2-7	CASSLIGRDRGRLKQYF	TGTGCCAGCAGCTTAATCGGTCGGGACAGGGGGCGCCTTAAGCAGTACTTC
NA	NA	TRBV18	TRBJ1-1	CASSPLTGGQFMNTEAFF	TGTGCCAGCTCACCACTCACAGGTGGACAATTCATGAACACTGAAGCTTTCTTT
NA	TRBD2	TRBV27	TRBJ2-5	CASSSAILAGQETQYF	TGTGCCAGCAGTTCCGCTATTTTAGCGGGGCAAGAGACCCAGTACTTC
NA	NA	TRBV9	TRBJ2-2	CASSPRVGLNTGELFF	TGTGCCAGCAGCCCCAGGGTGGGTCTGAACACCGGGGAGCTGTTTTTT
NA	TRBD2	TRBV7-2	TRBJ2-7	CASSSSGGLYEQYF	TGTGCCAGCAGCTCTAGCGGGGGACTTTACGAGCAGTACTTC
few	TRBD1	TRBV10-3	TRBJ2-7	CATLRGPSSYEQYF	TGTGCCACCCTCAGGGGGCCCTCCTCCTACGAGCAGTACTTC
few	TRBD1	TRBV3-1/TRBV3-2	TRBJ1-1	CASSLGQGVNTEAFF	TGTGCCAGCAGCCTCGGACAGGGGGTGAACACTGAAGCTTTCTTT
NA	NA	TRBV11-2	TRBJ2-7	CASSLGGSYEQYF	TGTGCCAGCAGCTTAGGCGGCAGCTACGAGCAGTACTTC
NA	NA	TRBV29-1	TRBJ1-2	CSVLDSLNYGYTF	TGCAGCGTCCTGGACAGCTTGAACTATGGCTACACCTTC
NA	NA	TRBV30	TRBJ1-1	CACRHVEKKAFF	TGTGCCTGTCGACACGTCGAAAAAAAAGCTTTCTTT
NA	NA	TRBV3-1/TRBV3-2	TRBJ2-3	CASQRDRRHTDTQYF	TGTGCCAGCCAGCGAGACAGGCGGCACACAGATACGCAGTATTTT
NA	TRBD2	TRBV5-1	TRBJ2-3	CASSFTAGADTQYF	TGCGCCAGCAGCTTCACTGCGGGGGCAGATACGCAGTATTTT
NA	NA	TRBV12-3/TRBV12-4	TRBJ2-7	CASSFSREQYF	TGTGCCAGCAGTTTCTCGCGTGAGCAGTACTTC
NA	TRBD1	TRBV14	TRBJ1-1	CASSQLTGGSEAFF	TGTGCCAGCAGCCAACTAACAGGGGGATCTGAAGCTTTCTTT
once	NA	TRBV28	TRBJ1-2	CASSLGGKTNYGYTF	TGTGCCAGCAGTTTGGGGGGAAAGACTAACTATGGCTACACCTTC
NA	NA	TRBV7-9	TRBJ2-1	CASSLAGLASYNEQFF	TGTGCCAGCAGCTTAGCTGGTTTAGCGTCCTACAATGAGCAGTTCTTC
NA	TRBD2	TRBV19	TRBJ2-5	CASSIGTSGRLGTQYF	TGTGCCAGTAGTATAGGGACTAGCGGGCGCCTCGGGACCCAGTACTTC
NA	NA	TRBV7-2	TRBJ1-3	CASSSTAFGNTIYF	TGTGCCAGCAGCTCCACAGCCTTTGGAAACACCATATATTTT
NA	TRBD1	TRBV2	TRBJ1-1	CASRAQGATEAFF	TGTGCCAGCAGAGCGCAGGGGGCCACTGAAGCTTTCTTT
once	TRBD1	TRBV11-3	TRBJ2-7	CASSPGQGSYEQYF	TGTGCCAGCAGTCCGGGACAGGGGTCCTACGAGCAGTACTTC
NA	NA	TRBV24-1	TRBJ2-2	CATSDSTRNTGELFF	TGTGCCACCAGTGATTCTACTCGGAACACCGGGGAGCTGTTTTTT
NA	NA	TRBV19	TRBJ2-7	CASSRDTSYEQYF	TGTGCCAGTAGTAGGGACACCTCCTACGAGCAGTACTTC